This T cell receptor beta chain is drawn from a study of T cell repertoires in cytomegalovirus infection. Study information: Well-studied HLA-B-restricted CMV epitopes were used in the study alongside recently identified HLA-C-restricted ones. A matching HLA type, together with CMV infection, was signaled by public TCR beta signatures.

This CDR3 contains 14 residues. V shed 7 bases and J shed 4 bases, with 16 bases lying between them. One entry per CDR3 protein, called by TCRdb with MiXCR from the reads. This sample has a few hundred thousand distinct CDR3 sequences, with 40% found just once. In regard to this clonotype: The antigen is undetermined.

The receptor's source is a human donor in good health (CMV status not recorded). Some clones in this sample may be carry-over from other donors' samples. The sequencing here drew on cultured PBMCs, taken from culture after CMV antigen stimulation. The chain employs TRBV12-3 or TRBV12-4 and TRBJ1-1; D is unresolved. CDR3 coding DNA: TGTGCCAGCACCCCTACAGTGGGGATCACTGAAGCTTTCTTT. Protein: CASTPTVGITEAFF.